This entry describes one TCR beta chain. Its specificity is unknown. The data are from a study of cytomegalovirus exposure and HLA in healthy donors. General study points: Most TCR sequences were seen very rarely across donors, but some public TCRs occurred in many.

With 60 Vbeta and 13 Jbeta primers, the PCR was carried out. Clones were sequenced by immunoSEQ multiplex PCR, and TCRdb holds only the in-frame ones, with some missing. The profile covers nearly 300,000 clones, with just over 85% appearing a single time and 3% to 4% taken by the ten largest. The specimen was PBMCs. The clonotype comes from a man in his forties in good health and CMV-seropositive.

CDR3 sequence reads: CASSSDMGQVNQPQHF. Here the CDR3 DNA reads TGTGCCAGCAGCTCCGACATGGGGCAGGTCAATCAGCCCCAGCATTTT. This chain uses TRBV7-9 with TRBJ1-5, with D possibly being TRBD1 (5 bases). The CDR3 length is 16 residues. Trimming removed 4 bases at V and 3 bases at J, with 16 bases between. Germline V lookup: CDR1 SEHNR, CDR2 FQNEAQ (reference sequence).